The source of this T cell receptor beta chain is a study of blood T cell repertoires in COVID-19. Study-level information: Both acute and convalescent COVID-19 samples were obtained from the United States, Italy and Spain. T cells, B-cell-depleted T cells, or PBMCs supplied cDNA or gDNA.

This clone was observed a single time. This CDR3 comprises 19 residues. Unmatched junction bases numbered 18, after V lost 2 bases and J lost 4 bases. Germline V gene lookup returns CDR1 MDHEN and CDR2 SYDVKM. In the source study's methods: Nucleated cell counts were estimated from reference gene primer amplification. Method: immunoSEQ multiplex PCR; TCRdb's copy keeps in-frame clones and lacks some. V and J calls and clone size are as listed in that table; D and trimming were resolved from the DNA. The table lists about 74,000 clones, 84% of them singletons. The chain joins TRBV28 to TRBJ2-7; 9 bases match TRBD2. This clonotype was sampled from a man aged 65-85 years with acute or convalescent COVID-19. Sequenced material: peripheral blood. In DNA form, the CDR3 reads TGTGCCAGCAGTTTAGCGGGGGAGACTAGCGGTCTGGGCAGGTACGAGCAGTACTTC. Translating it yields CASSLAGETSGLGRYEQYF.